This entry features one T cell receptor beta chain sequence. Germline assignment: CDR1 SGDLS and CDR2 YYNGEE. V was clipped by 2 bases and J by 3 bases, with 24 bases between them. The CDR3 is made up of 19 amino acids. Per the original data handling: Estimated nucleated cell counts came from reference gene primer amplification. TCRdb's copy holds only in-frame clones and misses some; the assay was immunoSEQ multiplex PCR. That table is the source of V, J and clone size, and D and trimming were worked out from the DNA. The table lists hundreds of thousands of clones, approximately 88% of them singletons. These data belong to a study of blood T cell repertoires in COVID-19.

V and J are TRBV9 and TRBJ2-1, with D possibly matching TRBD1 (6 bases). The receptor was derived from a woman aged 25 to 45 who had recovered from COVID-19. Sequences were obtained from peripheral blood. Written as DNA, the CDR3 is TGTGCCAGCAGCGTGTTTGTGGGACAAAATGACAAACTCTACAATGAGCAGTTCTTC. Its translation is CASSVFVGQNDKLYNEQFF.